The TCR beta chain under discussion was sequenced for a study of blood T cell repertoires in COVID-19. The ends lost 0 bases at V and 5 bases at J; junction bases unmatched: 6. The CDR3 loop spans 16 amino acids. The germline CDR1 and CDR2 sequences are SGHTA and FQGNSA. TCRdb's table, derived via immunoSEQ multiplex PCR, lists solely in-frame clones and lacks some. Counted here are some 460,000 clones, about 85% occurring once; the ten biggest clones make up 1.5% to 2%. This TCR was recovered from a woman younger than 35 with acute COVID-19. Material: PBMCs or T cells enriched from blood (not recorded which). The chain combines TRBV7-2 with TRBJ2-2; 7 positions match TRBD2. The CDR3 coding sequence is TGTGCCAGCAGCTTAGCGGGAGGGCCGAGGACCGGGGAGCTGTTTTTT. Translating gives CASSLAGGPRTGELFF.